The 8 T cell receptor beta chains reported below all come from one sample, sequenced in a study of OX40 agonist ivuxolimab in advanced cancers. Measured with immunoSEQ multiplex PCR; TCRdb has only the in-frame clones, and not every one. The sample has 70,000 or so clones, about 83% seen once. The source material was CD4+ or CD8+ T cells sorted from blood, sampled in a trial of the OX40 agonist ivuxolimab. The receptors were gathered from an adult with an advanced solid tumor such as melanoma, head and neck, liver or kidney cancer.

V usage is TRBV5-1 and J usage is TRBJ1-1; D remains ambiguous. V shed 0 bases and J shed 4 bases, with 10 bases lying between them. This CDR3 is 14 amino acids long. The germline CDR1 and CDR2 sequences are SGHRS and YFSETQ. CDR3 in amino acids: CASSLERGVTEAFF. CDR3 coding DNA: TGCGCCAGCAGCTTGGAGCGGGGAGTCACTGAAGCTTTCTTT. The whole variable domain, remainder taken from reference TRBV5-1 and TRBJ1-1, is KAGVTQTPRYLIKTRGQQVTLSCSPISGHRSVSWYQQTPGQGLQFLFEYFSETQRNKGNFPGRFSGRQFSNSRSEMNVSTLELGDSALYLCASSLERGVTEAFFGQGTRLTVV.

The genes are TRBV6-6 and TRBJ2-3; tentatively, D is TRBD2 (6 bases). Trimming removed 7 bases from V and 4 bases from J, with 21 bases in between. The germline V gene has CDR1 MNHNY and CDR2 SVGAGI (reference sequence). The CDR3 extends over 16 amino acids. The CDR3 DNA is TGTGCCAGCACAGCCGGGACCGGGGGAAGGTCAGATACGCAGTATTTT. Translated: CASTAGTGGRSDTQYF.

The V gene is TRBV4-3, the J gene TRBJ1-2; 8 bases fit TRBD1. Looked up from germline, CDR1 is LGHNA and CDR2 is YSLEER. This CDR3 is 15 amino acids long. V dropped 0 bases and J dropped 6; count of bases not matched to a gene: 6. The chain's CDR3 is CASSQEGRGRDGYTF. The CDR3 DNA is TGCGCCAGCAGCCAAGAGGGCAGGGGGCGAGATGGCTACACCTTC.

CDR3 nucleotide sequence: TGTGCCAGCAGTCCCCAGGGGGAAGCTTTCTTT. This gives the protein CASSPQGEAFF. The chain combines TRBV6-5 with TRBJ1-1; tentative D call: TRBD1 (6 bases). This CDR3 comprises 11 residues. V lost 5 bases and J lost 8, with 9 bases in between. Germline loops: CDR1 MNHEY, CDR2 SVGAGI.

This sequence joins TRBV6-1 and TRBJ2-7, with 7 bases fitting TRBD1. V was clipped by 6 bases and J by 5 bases; unmatched bases: 10. The length of the CDR3 is 14 residues. In germline, CDR1 is MNHNS, CDR2 SASEGT. In DNA, the CDR3 is TGTGCCAGCAGCCCGACAGGGTGGGTCGACGAGCAGTACTTC. Encoded protein: CASSPTGWVDEQYF.

The rearrangement joins TRBV10-3 to TRBJ2-4; tentative D call: TRBD2 (6 bases). V lost 2 bases, J lost 0 bases, and 14 bases lay in between. CDR1 is ENHRY and CDR2 is SYGVKD in the germline V gene. The CDR3 sequence is 17 residues long. CDR3: CAISETGRGVAKNIQYF. CDR3 DNA: TGTGCCATCAGTGAGACCGGGCGGGGCGTAGCCAAAAACATTCAGTACTTC.

This clone showed up just once. The chain carries TRBV27 and TRBJ1-4; 9 bases are shared with TRBD1. Germline V lookup: CDR1 MNHEY, CDR2 SMNVEV (reference sequence). The CDR3 is 14 amino acids. Trimming took 8 bases from V and 7 from J; bases not matched to a gene: 8. CDR3 DNA sequence: TGTGCCAGCGGCCCGGGACAGGGTCCTGAAAAACTGTTTTTT. It translates to CASGPGQGPEKLFF.

This clone was counted a single time. This chain uses TRBV11-2 with TRBJ2-3; TRBD2 agrees at 8 bases. The CDR3 has 15 residues. The V and J ends lost 6 bases and 3 bases, in that order; junction bases with no gene match: 8. Germline CDR1 is SGHAT and CDR2 is FQNNGV. Here the CDR3 DNA reads TGTGCCAGCAGGGCTAAGGGACTAGTAACAGATACGCAGTATTTT. Protein product: CASRAKGLVTDTQYF.